These T cell receptor beta chains were read from a single sample in a study of monozygotic twins with inflammatory bowel disease. Each CDR3 protein gets one entry in TCRdb, which reprocessed the 5' RACE reads and gives no DNA. This sample contains approximately 400,000 distinct CDR3 sequences. Sample: blood. The origin of the receptors is a human donor with ulcerative colitis or Crohn's disease, or a healthy co-twin of an affected twin (not recorded which). Both conserved end residues are part of each CDR3.

J | V | CDR3
TRBJ2-4 | TRBV12-3/TRBV12-4 | CASTPSGKQNIQYF
TRBJ1-6 | TRBV7-9 | CASSPTGGANSPLHF
TRBJ1-6 | TRBV5-1 | CASSPEATGNSPLHF
TRBJ1-4 | TRBV20-1 | CSARDPVGSLNEKLFF
TRBJ2-1 | TRBV5-1 | CASSAGSGDEQFF
TRBJ2-7 | TRBV7-6 | CASSFPTPSSYEQYF
TRBJ2-1 | TRBV7-2 | CASSRGEGADEQFF
TRBJ2-1 | TRBV4-1 | CASSQGGLRGVEQFF
TRBJ1-4 | TRBV9 | CASSVGGPYNEKLFF
TRBJ2-7 | TRBV6-2/TRBV6-3 | CASSDQYEQYF
TRBJ2-7 | TRBV15 | CATMRDRGTYEQYF
TRBJ2-7 | TRBV7-3 | CASSENVGREQYF
TRBJ2-5 | TRBV5-1 | CASSSGGLAGGWGETQYF
TRBJ1-3 | TRBV7-9 | CASSPTGRNTIYF
TRBJ2-1 | TRBV18 | CASSPVQGTNRMNEQFF
TRBJ2-3 | TRBV5-1 | CASSLVASGGRDTQYF
TRBJ2-7 | TRBV7-9 | CASSLRGSLNEQYF
TRBJ1-1 | TRBV3-1 | CASSRSGESIAFF
TRBJ2-1 | TRBV5-1 | CASSLRQIFNEQFF
TRBJ2-7 | TRBV7-9 | CASSLGTSSGEQYF
TRBJ2-7 | TRBV7-2 | CASSLRWEGSYEQYF
TRBJ2-3 | TRBV14 | CASSQGPTPSTDTQYF
TRBJ1-2 | TRBV5-1 | CASSLALEGPYGYTF
TRBJ2-3 | TRBV15 | CATSRGGSKTDTQYF
TRBJ1-4 | TRBV9 | CASSASGRINEKLFF
TRBJ2-1 | TRBV20-1 | CSAPVGLAGHNEQFF
TRBJ1-2 | TRBV12-3/TRBV12-4 | CASNRDSNYGYTF
TRBJ1-5 | TRBV7-2 | CASSLRQGLNQPQHF
TRBJ2-3 | TRBV7-2 | CASSRDRVLGNTQYF
TRBJ1-1 | TRBV12-3/TRBV12-4 | CASSLGTGAFF
TRBJ1-5 | TRBV29-1 | CSVASGTGVQPQHF
TRBJ2-1 | TRBV5-8 | CASSSDGSVSDF
TRBJ1-2 | TRBV20-1 | CSAPIRGLYGYTF
TRBJ2-6 | TRBV18 | CASSPLAGSGANVLTF
TRBJ2-1 | TRBV21-1 | CASSLPPWGLSYNEQFF
TRBJ1-1 | TRBV20-1 | CSARPQSEAFF
TRBJ1-3 | TRBV5-1 | CASSRGTSGNTIYF
TRBJ2-1 | TRBV3-1 | CASSALGLAEYNEQFF
TRBJ2-1 | TRBV5-4 | CASSLARKEQFF
TRBJ2-1 | TRBV5-1 | CASSSGGLAGGSLYNEQFF
TRBJ2-1 | TRBV27 | CASSLSPLAGGGNEQFF
TRBJ2-5 | TRBV20-1 | CSAPPPGLAGVWQETQYF
TRBJ2-7 | TRBV7-8 | CASSLIGLAGSYEQYF
TRBJ1-5 | TRBV6-1 | CASSTRTGGRYQPQHF
TRBJ2-1 | TRBV10-3 | CATLNPHGSSYNEQFF
TRBJ2-1 | TRBV28 | CASSAGSFHNEQFF